These 10 T cell receptor beta chains were all obtained from the same sample, sequenced in a study of identifying expanded T cells in peripheral blood. The method was immunoSEQ multiplex PCR; TCRdb's version includes in-frame clones alone and lacks a portion of them. The sample holds about 50,000 clones; approximately 86% are singletons and the top ten take 14%. Sequenced: blood. The receptor source for this set is a person between 18 and 75 years old in good health.

This clone was observed a handful of times. V and J are TRBV5-4 and TRBJ2-7; D remains unclear. The V end lost 6 bases, the J end lost 4 bases, and 11 bases lay between the germline ends. Germline values: CDR1 SGHNT, CDR2 YYREEE (reference sequence). The CDR3 is 12 amino acids. The CDR3 DNA sequence: TGTGCCAGCACCGATGAACCTTACGAGCAGTACGTC. Translated: CASTDEPYEQYV.

CDR3 DNA sequence: TGTGCCAGCAGTTACTCAGCGTATACCGGGGAGCTGTTTTTT. Translating it yields CASSYSAYTGELFF. The J gene is TRBJ2-2, the V gene TRBV6-5; D is uncertain. V lost 0 bases to trimming and J lost 5 bases, with 7 bases between them. The CDR3 has 14 residues. Germline CDR1 is MNHEY and CDR2 is SVGAGI.

V is TRBV6-1 and J is TRBJ2-5; 11 bases are a match to TRBD2. Germline CDR1 is MNHNS and CDR2 is SASEGT. The CDR3 consists of 16 residues. Trimming removed 3 bases from V and 1 base from J; junction bases left unmatched: 4. CDR3 protein: CASSDRGLAAQETQYF. DNA of the CDR3: TGTGCCAGCAGTGATAGGGGACTAGCGGCCCAAGAGACCCAGTACTTC.

This chain uses TRBV7-8 with TRBJ2-4; D is perhaps TRBD1 (6 bases). This CDR3 has 16 amino acids. The V end was cut by 5 bases, the J end by 0 bases, with 14 bases between. Germline V gene sequence: CDR1 SGHVS, CDR2 FQNEAQ. CDR3 DNA: TGTGCCAGCAGCCCGGGACACCAAGTAGCCAAAAACATTCAGTACTTC. It translates to CASSPGHQVAKNIQYF.

The rearrangement links TRBV5-1 to TRBJ2-7; D is unresolved. Germline V lookup: CDR1 SGHRS, CDR2 YFSETQ. V was pared by 4 bases and J by 4 bases, with 9 bases between. CDR3 length: 12 residues. The CDR3 region is CASSLDLYEQYF. The CDR3 nucleotides are TGCGCCAGCAGCCTAGATCTTTACGAGCAGTACTTC.

V is TRBV5-6 and J is TRBJ2-1, with 10 bases lining up with TRBD1. CDR1 is SGHDT, CDR2 YYEEEE, per germline. Germline trimming cut 7 bases from V and 4 bases from J; bases unmatched to any gene: 5. CDR3 size: 14 residues. CDR3 sequence: CASRGDRGYNEQFF. The DNA for the CDR3 is TGTGCCAGCCGGGGGGACAGGGGATACAATGAGCAGTTCTTC.

The chain uses TRBV19 and TRBJ1-2, with 10 bases fitting TRBD1. V gave up 1 base and J gave up 5 bases; unmatched junction bases: 4. The V gene's germline CDR1 is LNHDA and CDR2 SQIVND (reference sequence). The CDR3 covers 15 residues. CDR3 protein: CASSIGGQGMYGYTF. The CDR3 DNA reads TGTGCCAGTAGTATAGGGGGACAGGGGATGTATGGCTACACCTTC.

The rearrangement links TRBV4-1 to TRBJ2-5; weak D call: TRBD2 (5 bases). V was clipped by 4 bases and J by 5 bases, with 14 bases between them. The CDR3 runs to 14 residues. Germline V gene data show CDR1 as MGHRA and CDR2 as YSYEKL. The CDR3, as DNA: TGCGCCAGCAGCCGAGACGAGGGAAGGGAGACCCAGTACTTC. The encoded protein is CASSRDEGRETQYF.

The V gene is TRBV6-1, the J gene TRBJ2-1; no reliable D call. The germline V gene encodes CDR1 MNHNS and CDR2 SASEGT. CDR3 length: 12 amino acids. The ends were cut back, 6 bases at V and 13 bases at J, with 16 bases in the middle. CDR3 sequence: CASSDPTVEQFF. The CDR3 DNA reads TGTGCCAGCAGCGACCCTACGGTGGAACAGTTCTTC.

This sequence joins TRBV5-1 and TRBJ1-6, with D unresolved. The germline V gene has CDR1 SGHRS and CDR2 YFSETQ. The V and J ends lost 2 bases and 11 bases respectively, with 14 bases between them. This CDR3 is 14 amino acids long. CDR3 amino acids: CASSFSGHGPPLHF. CDR3 in DNA: TGCGCCAGCAGCTTCTCCGGCCACGGGCCACCCCTCCACTTT.